Listed here are 9 T cell receptor beta chains from one sample, sequenced in a study of cytomegalovirus exposure and HLA in healthy donors. Vbeta (60) and Jbeta (13) primers were used in the PCR. Profiling relied on immunoSEQ multiplex PCR, and the TCRdb table lists in-frame clones only, not all of them. Here the sample spans about 140,000 clones, around three quarters being singletons. Sequencing used PBMCs. These receptors were obtained from a man between 40 and 49 years old in good health and CMV-seropositive.

V and J are TRBV29-1 and TRBJ2-7; D is possibly TRBD1 (6 bases). The V and J ends lost 1 base and 2 bases respectively, with 12 bases between them. Germline lookup yields CDR1 SQVTM and CDR2 ANQGSEA. The CDR3 contains 14 residues. The CDR3 DNA is TGCAGCGTTGAAGTTTCGGACAGCGCCTACGAGCAGTACTTC. It is translated as CSVEVSDSAYEQYF.

The rearrangement uses TRBV6-5 and TRBJ1-1; no clear D gene. Trimming removed 0 bases from V and 2 bases from J, with 7 bases in between. The germline CDR1 and CDR2 sequences are MNHEY and SVGAGI. The CDR3 is made up of 14 amino acids. CDR3 sequence: CASSYSRANTEAFF. The CDR3 DNA follows: TGTGCCAGCAGTTACTCGAGGGCTAACACTGAAGCTTTCTTT.

In its sample, this clone was seen a few times. This chain joins TRBV7-9 and TRBJ1-5, with D possibly matching TRBD1 (6 bases). The CDR3 has 15 amino acids. CDR1 and CDR2 (germline): SEHNR, FQNEAQ (reference sequence). The V end lost 0 bases, the J end lost 1 base, and 7 bases lay between the germline ends. The CDR3: CASSLAQGSNQPQHF. Here the CDR3 DNA reads TGTGCCAGCAGCTTAGCGCAGGGGAGCAATCAGCCCCAGCATTTT. The full variable domain, completed using reference TRBV7-9 and TRBJ1-5, is DTGVSQNPRHKITKRGQNVTFRCDPISEHNRLYWYRQTLGQGPEFLTYFQNEAQLEKSRLLSDRFSAERPKGSFSTLEIQRTEQGDSAMYLCASSLAQGSNQPQHFGDGTRLSIL.

The chain recombines TRBV10-2 with TRBJ2-3; 9 bases match TRBD2. The CDR3 is 15 amino acids. The germline gives CDR1 WSHSY, CDR2 SAAADI. J was trimmed by 3 bases and V by 2 bases; bases with no gene match: 3. CDR3 region: CASSEASGRTDTQYF. CDR3 sequence (DNA): TGCGCCAGCAGTGAGGCCAGCGGGAGGACAGATACGCAGTATTTT.

The chain is built from TRBV27 and TRBJ2-7; TRBD1 aligns across 8 bases. Germline V lookup: CDR1 MNHEY, CDR2 SMNVEV (reference sequence). CDR3 size: 12 residues. J lost 5 bases, V lost 5 bases, and 2 bases had no gene match. The CDR3 loop is CASSRTGNEQYF. The CDR3 DNA follows: TGTGCCAGCAGTCGGACAGGGAACGAGCAGTACTTC.

The J gene is TRBJ2-1, the V gene TRBV14; 9 nucleotides align to TRBD2. Per germline, CDR1 SGHDN and CDR2 FVKESK. J lost 2 bases, V lost 4 bases, and 6 bases had no gene match. There are 16 residues in the CDR3. For the CDR3, the DNA is TGTGCCAGCAGCCCCGTGGCGGGGGGGCCCTACAATGAGCAGTTCTTC. This codes for CASSPVAGGPYNEQFF.

The CDR3 protein is CASSQAGRNTEAFF. The CDR3 nucleotides are TGTGCCAGTAGTCAGGCAGGAAGGAACACTGAAGCTTTCTTT. V is TRBV19 and J is TRBJ1-1; D not certain. V shed 5 bases and J shed 1 base, with 11 bases lying between them. CDR1 and CDR2 from the germline V gene are LNHDA and SQIVND (reference sequence). This CDR3 has 14 amino acids.

In this sample, this clone turned up once. Here the CDR3 DNA reads TGTGCCAGCAGCGCGCAGGGTGGAAACACCATATATTTT. It codes for CASSAQGGNTIYF. This rearrangement joins TRBV9 to TRBJ1-3, with a weak D call TRBD1 (5 bases). Germline V lookup: CDR1 SGDLS, CDR2 YYNGEE. V lost 3 bases and J lost 3, with 7 bases in between. The CDR3 covers 13 residues.

The chain is built from TRBV7-2 and TRBJ2-7; TRBD1 might be the D (5 bases). Deletions cut 5 bases from V and 7 bases from J, with 18 bases between. CDR3 length: 14 residues. Germline assignment: CDR1 SGHTA and CDR2 FQGNSA. This CDR3 is CASSPLMGRSEQYF. The CDR3 region has the DNA TGTGCCAGCAGCCCATTAATGGGGCGAAGTGAGCAGTACTTC. The full variable domain, its missing parts supplied by reference TRBV7-2 and TRBJ2-7, is GAGVSQSPSNKVTEKGKDVELRCDPISGHTALYWYRQSLGQGLEFLIYFQGNSAPDKSGLPSDRFSAERTGGSVSTLTIQRTQQEDSAVYLCASSPLMGRSEQYFGPGTRLTVT.